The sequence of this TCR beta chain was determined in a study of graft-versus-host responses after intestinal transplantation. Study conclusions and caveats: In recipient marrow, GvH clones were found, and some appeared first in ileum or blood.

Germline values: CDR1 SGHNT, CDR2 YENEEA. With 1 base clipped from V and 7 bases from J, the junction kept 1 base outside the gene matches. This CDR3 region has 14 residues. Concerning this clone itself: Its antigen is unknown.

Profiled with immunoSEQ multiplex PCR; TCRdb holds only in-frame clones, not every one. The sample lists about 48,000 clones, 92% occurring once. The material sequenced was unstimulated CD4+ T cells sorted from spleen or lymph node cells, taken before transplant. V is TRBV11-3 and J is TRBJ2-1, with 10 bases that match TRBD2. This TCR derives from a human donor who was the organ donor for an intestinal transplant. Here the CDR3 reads CASSLASGSNEQFF. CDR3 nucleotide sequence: TGTGCCAGCAGCTTAGCTAGCGGGAGTAATGAGCAGTTCTTC.